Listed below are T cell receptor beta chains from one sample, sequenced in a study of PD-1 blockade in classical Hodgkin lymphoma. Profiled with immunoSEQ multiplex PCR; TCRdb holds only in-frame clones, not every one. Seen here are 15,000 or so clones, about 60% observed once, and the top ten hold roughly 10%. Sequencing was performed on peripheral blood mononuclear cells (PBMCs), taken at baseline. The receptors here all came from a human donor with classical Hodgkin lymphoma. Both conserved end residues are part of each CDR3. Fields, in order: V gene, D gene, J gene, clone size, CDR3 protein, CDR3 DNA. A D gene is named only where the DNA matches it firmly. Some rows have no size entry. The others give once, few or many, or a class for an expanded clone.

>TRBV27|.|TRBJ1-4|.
CASSLALSQGEKLFF
TGTGCCAGCAGTCTAGCGCTCAGCCAGGGTGAAAAACTGTTTTTT
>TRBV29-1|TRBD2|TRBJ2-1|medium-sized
CSGTSGSYNEQFF
TGCAGCGGTACTAGCGGCTCCTACAATGAGCAGTTCTTC
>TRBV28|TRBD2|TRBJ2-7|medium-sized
CASSVRLASYEQYF
TGTGCCAGCAGTGTCCGACTAGCGAGCTACGAGCAGTACTTC
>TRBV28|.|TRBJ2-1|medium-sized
CASSFLATDGNNEQFF
TGTGCCAGCAGTTTTCTGGCTACCGATGGGAACAATGAGCAGTTCTTC
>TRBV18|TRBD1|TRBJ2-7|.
CASSPPPGTGEYEQYF
TGTGCCAGCTCGCCTCCCCCCGGGACAGGGGAGTACGAGCAGTACTTC
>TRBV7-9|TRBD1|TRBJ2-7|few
CASSLGTGPYEQYF
TGTGCCAGCAGCTTAGGGACAGGACCCTACGAGCAGTACTTC
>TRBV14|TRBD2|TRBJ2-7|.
CASSQGLGLADEQYF
TGTGCCAGCAGCCAAGGCCTGGGACTAGCAGACGAGCAGTACTTC
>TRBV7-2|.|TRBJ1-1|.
CASSLYLGGDTEAFF
TGTGCCAGCAGCTTATATTTGGGGGGTGACACTGAAGCTTTCTTT
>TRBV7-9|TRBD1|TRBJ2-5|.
CASRFGQAQETQYF
TGTGCCAGCAGATTTGGACAGGCCCAAGAGACCCAGTACTTC
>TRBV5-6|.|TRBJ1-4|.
CASSLGRSEKLFF
TGTGCCAGCAGCCTTGGCCGGAGTGAAAAACTGTTTTTT
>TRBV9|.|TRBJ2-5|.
CASSAGPGRETQYF
TGTGCCAGCAGCGCAGGTCCGGGGAGAGAGACCCAGTACTTC
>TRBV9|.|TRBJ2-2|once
CASSAPAGTGELFF
TGTGCCAGCAGCGCCCCTGCAGGGACCGGGGAGCTGTTTTTT
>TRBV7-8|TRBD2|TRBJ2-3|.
CASSLEIGGRGTDTQYF
TGTGCCAGCAGCTTAGAAATAGGCGGGAGGGGCACAGATACGCAGTATTTT
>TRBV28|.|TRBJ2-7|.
CASSETGSYEQYF
TGTGCCAGCAGCGAGACAGGTTCCTACGAGCAGTACTTC
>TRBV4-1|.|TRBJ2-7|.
CASSQDASRSYEQYF
TGCGCCAGCAGCCAGGATGCTAGCCGATCCTACGAGCAGTACTTC
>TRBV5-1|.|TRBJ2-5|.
CASSFSGQETQYF
TGCGCCAGCAGCTTTAGCGGCCAAGAGACCCAGTACTTC
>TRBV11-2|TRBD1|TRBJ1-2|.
CASRGTAYGYTF
TGTGCCAGCAGGGGGACAGCTTATGGCTACACCTTC
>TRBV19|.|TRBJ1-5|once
CASSIVPAGQPQHF
TGTGCCAGTAGTATTGTCCCGGCAGGTCAGCCCCAGCATTTT